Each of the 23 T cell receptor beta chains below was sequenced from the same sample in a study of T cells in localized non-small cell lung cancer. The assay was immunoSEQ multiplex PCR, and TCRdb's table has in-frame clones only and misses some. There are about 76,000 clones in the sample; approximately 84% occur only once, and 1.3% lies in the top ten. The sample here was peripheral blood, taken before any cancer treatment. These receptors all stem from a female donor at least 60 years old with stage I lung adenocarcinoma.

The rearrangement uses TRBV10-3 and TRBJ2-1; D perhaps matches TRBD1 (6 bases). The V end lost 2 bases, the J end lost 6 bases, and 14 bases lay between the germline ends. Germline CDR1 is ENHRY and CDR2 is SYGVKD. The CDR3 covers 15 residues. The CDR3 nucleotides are TGTGCCATCAGTGAGGCAGGGGCGCTTGGCAATGAGCAGTTCTTC. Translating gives CAISEAGALGNEQFF.

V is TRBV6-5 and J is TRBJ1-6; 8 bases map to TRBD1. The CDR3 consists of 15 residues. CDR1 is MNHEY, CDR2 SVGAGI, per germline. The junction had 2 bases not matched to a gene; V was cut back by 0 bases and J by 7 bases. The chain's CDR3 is CASSYSWDRNSPLHF. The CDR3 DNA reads TGTGCCAGCAGTTACTCTTGGGACAGGAATTCACCCCTCCACTTT.

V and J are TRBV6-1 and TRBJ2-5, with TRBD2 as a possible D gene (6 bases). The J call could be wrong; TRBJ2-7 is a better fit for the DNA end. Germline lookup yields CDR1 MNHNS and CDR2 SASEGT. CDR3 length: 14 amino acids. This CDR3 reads CASSGTPSSYEQYF. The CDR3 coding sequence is TGTGCCAGTTCCGGGACTCCCAGCTCCTACGAGCAGTACTTC.

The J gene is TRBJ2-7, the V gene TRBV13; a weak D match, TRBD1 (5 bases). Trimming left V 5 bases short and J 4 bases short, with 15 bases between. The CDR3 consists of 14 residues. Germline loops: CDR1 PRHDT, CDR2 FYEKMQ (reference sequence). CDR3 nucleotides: TGTGCCAGCAGCCCGGACCAGACAGAATACGAGCAGTACTTC. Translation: CASSPDQTEYEQYF.

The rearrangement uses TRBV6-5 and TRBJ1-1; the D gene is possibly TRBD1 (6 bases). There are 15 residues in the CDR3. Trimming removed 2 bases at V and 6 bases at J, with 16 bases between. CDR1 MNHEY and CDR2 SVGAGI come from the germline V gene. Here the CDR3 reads CASSYAGGGSPEAFF. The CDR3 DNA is TGTGCCAGCAGTTACGCGGGGGGCGGATCCCCTGAAGCTTTCTTT.

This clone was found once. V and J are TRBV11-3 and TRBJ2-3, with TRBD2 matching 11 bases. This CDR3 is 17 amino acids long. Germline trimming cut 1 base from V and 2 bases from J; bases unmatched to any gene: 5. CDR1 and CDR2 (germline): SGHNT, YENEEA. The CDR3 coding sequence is TGTGCCAGCAGCTTAGGGGGACTAGCGGCAATCACAGATACGCAGTATTTT. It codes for CASSLGGLAAITDTQYF.

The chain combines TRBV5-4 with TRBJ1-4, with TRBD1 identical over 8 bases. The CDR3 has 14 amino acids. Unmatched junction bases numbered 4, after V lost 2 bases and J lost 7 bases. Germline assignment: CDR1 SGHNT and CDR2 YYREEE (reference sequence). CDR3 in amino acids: CASSFDRGSEKLFF. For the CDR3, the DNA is TGTGCCAGCAGCTTTGACAGGGGTAGTGAAAAACTGTTTTTT.

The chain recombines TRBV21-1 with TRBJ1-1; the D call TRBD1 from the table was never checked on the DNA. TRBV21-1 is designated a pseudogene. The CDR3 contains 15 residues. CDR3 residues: CASSTERGGRTEAFF. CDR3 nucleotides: TGTGCCAGCAGCACTGAAAGGGGTGGTAGGACTGAAGCTTTCTTT.

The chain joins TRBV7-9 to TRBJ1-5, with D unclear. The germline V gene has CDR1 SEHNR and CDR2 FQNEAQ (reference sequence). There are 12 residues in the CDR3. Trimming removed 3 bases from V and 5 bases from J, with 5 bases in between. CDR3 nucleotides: TGTGCCAGCAGCTTTGATTATCAGCCCCAGCATTTT. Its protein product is CASSFDYQPQHF. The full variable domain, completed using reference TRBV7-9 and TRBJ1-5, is DTGVSQNPRHKITKRGQNVTFRCDPISEHNRLYWYRQTLGQGPEFLTYFQNEAQLEKSRLLSDRFSAERPKGSFSTLEIQRTEQGDSAMYLCASSFDYQPQHFGDGTRLSIL.

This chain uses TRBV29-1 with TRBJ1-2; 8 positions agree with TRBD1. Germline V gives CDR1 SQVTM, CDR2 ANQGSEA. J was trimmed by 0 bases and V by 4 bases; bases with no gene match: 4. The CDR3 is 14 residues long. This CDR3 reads CSVARDRTNYGYTF. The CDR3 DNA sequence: TGCAGCGTTGCCCGGGACAGGACTAACTATGGCTACACCTTC. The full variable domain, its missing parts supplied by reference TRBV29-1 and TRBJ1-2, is SAVISQKPSRDICQRGTSLTIQCQVDSQVTMMFWYRQQPGQSLTLIATANQGSEATYESGFVIDKFPISRPNLTFSTLTVSNMSPEDSSIYLCSVARDRTNYGYTFGSGTRLTVV.

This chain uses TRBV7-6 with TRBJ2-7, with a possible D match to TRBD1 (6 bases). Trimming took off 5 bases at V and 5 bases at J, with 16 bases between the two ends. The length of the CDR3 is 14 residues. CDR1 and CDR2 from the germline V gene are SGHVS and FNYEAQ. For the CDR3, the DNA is TGTGCCAGCAGCCCTGAACAGGGTACCAACGAGCAGTACTTC. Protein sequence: CASSPEQGTNEQYF.

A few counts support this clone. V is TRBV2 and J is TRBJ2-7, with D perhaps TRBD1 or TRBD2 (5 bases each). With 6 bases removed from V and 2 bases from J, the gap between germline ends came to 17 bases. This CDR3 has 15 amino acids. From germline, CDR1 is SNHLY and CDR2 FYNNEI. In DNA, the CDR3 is TGTGCCAGCAGAGAGGACCAGGGAGAGACCTACGAGCAGTACTTC. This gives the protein CASREDQGETYEQYF.

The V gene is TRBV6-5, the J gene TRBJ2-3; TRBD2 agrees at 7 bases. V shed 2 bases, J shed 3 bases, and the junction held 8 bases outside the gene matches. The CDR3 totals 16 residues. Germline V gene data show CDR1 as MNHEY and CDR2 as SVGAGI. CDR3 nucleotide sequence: TGTGCCAGCAGTTACGGGGCGGGAGAAGTTACAGATACGCAGTATTTT. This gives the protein CASSYGAGEVTDTQYF.

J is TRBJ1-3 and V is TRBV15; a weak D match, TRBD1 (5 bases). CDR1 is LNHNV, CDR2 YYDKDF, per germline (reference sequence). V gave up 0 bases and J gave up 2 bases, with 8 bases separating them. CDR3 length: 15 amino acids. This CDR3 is CATSRDSTAGNTIYF. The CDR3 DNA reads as TGTGCCACCAGCAGAGACTCGACAGCTGGAAACACCATATATTTT.

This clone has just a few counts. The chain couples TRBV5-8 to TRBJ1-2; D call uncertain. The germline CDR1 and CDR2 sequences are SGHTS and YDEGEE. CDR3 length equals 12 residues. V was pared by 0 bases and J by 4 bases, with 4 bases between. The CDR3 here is CASSLDSYGYTF. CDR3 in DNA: TGTGCCAGCAGCTTGGACAGCTATGGCTACACCTTC.

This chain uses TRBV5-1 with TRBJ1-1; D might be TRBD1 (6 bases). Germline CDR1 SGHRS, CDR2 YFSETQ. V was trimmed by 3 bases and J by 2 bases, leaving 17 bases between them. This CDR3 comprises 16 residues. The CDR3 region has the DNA TGCGCCAGCAGCTCTTCGATGACAGGAGCAAACACTGAAGCTTTCTTT. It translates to CASSSSMTGANTEAFF.

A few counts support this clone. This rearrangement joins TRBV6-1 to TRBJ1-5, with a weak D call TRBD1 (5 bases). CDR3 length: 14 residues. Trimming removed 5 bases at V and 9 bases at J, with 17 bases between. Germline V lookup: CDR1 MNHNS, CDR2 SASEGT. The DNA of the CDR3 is TGTGCCAGCAGTAAGGGGAACCGCGTAGGGCCCCAGCATTTT. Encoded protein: CASSKGNRVGPQHF.

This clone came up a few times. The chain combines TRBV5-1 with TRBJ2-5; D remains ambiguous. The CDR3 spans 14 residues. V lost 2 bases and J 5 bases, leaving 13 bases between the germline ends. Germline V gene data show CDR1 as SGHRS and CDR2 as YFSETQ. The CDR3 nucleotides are TGCGCCAGCAGCTTCGTCCCTGACGACGAGACCCAGTACTTC. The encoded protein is CASSFVPDDETQYF.

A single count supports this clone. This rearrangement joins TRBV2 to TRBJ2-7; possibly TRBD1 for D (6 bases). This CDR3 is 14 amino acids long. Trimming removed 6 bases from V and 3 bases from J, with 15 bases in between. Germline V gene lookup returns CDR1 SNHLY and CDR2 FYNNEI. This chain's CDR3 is CASSPGQTNYEQYF. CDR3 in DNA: TGTGCCAGCAGCCCGGGACAAACCAACTACGAGCAGTACTTC.

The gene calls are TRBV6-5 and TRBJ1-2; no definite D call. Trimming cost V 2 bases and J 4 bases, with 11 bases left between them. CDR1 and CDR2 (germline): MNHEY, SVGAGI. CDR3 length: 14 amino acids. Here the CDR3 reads CASSYDKVSYGYTF. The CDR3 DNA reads TGTGCCAGCAGTTACGACAAAGTCTCCTATGGCTACACCTTC.

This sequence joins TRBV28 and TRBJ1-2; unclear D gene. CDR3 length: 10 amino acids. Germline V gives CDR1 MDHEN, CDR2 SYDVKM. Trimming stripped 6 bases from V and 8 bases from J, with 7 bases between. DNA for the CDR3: TGTGCCAGCAGAGATGGGGGCTACACCTTC. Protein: CASRDGGYTF.

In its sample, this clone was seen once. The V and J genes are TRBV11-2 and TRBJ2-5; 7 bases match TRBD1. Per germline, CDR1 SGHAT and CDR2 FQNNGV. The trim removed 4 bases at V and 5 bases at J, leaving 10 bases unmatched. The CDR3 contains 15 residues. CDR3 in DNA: TGTGCCAGCAGCTCCTACTACAGGGGAGAGGAGACCCAGTACTTC. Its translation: CASSSYYRGEETQYF.

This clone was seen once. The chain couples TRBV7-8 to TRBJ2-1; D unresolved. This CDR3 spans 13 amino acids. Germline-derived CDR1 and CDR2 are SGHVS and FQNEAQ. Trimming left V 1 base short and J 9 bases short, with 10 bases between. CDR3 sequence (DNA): TGTGCCAGCAGCTTAGTGGTGGGTAGTGAGCAGTTCTTC. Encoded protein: CASSLVVGSEQFF. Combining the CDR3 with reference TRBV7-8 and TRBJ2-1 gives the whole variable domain GAGVSQSPRYKVAKRGQDVALRCDPISGHVSLFWYQQALGQGPEFLTYFQNEAQLDKSGLPSDRFFAERPEGSVSTLKIQRTQQEDSAVYLCASSLVVGSEQFFGPGTRLTVL.